Sequencing of this T cell receptor beta chain was carried out in a study of cytomegalovirus exposure and HLA in healthy donors. Germline CDR1 SGHDT, CDR2 YYEEEE. Trimming took off 0 bases at V and 6 bases at J, with 10 bases between the two ends. This CDR3 has 13 residues. As for this clone: Its antigen remains unidentified.

Primers: 60 Vbeta forward and 13 Jbeta reverse. Data came from immunoSEQ multiplex PCR; TCRdb stores just in-frame clones and leaves some out. The sample lists a few hundred thousand clones; around 80% were seen once. Study-wide points: Reportedly, a later analysis found an Asian-associated ancestry cluster had fewer N-insertions than the roughly 700-donor mean. An assumption of roughly uniform sequencing depth across donors underlay the presence/absence analyses. A missense variant in DCLRE1C was later tied to TCR beta V- and J-gene trimming.

At the time of sampling, donors were nominally healthy, though unrecorded immune exposures were likely. V gene TRBV5-6 combines with J gene TRBJ2-7, with unresolved D. The source of this sequence is a middle-aged man in good health and CMV-seronegative. The sequenced material came from PBMCs. For the CDR3, the DNA is TGTGCCAGCAGCTTGGAATGGGCCGGCGAGCAGTACTTC. Its translation is CASSLEWAGEQYF.